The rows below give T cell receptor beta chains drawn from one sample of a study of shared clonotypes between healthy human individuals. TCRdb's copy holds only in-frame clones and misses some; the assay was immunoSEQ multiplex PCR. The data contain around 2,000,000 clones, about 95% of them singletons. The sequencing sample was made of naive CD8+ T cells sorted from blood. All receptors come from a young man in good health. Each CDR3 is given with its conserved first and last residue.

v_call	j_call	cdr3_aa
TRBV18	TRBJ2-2	CASSPASGLAKILAPGELFF
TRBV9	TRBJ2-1	CASSVVRDTATSGPFYNEQFF
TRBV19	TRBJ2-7	CASSMSQGRSYEQYF
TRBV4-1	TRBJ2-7	CASSQVQSYEQYF
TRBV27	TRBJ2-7	CASSPSLGGYSYEQYF
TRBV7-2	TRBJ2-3	CASSFIAGGPRDTQYF
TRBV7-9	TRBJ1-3	CASSTDGGNTIYF
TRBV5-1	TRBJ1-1	CASSLDLGLGTEAFF
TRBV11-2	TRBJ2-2	CASRPGQWNTGELFF
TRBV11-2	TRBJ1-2	CASSLNDERTNYGYTF
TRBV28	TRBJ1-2	CASSPWGQVIANYGYTF
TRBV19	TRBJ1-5	CASSIDTRGQPQHF
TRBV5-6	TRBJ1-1	CASSLDSFEAFF
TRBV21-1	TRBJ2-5	CASSSHRPLGETQYF
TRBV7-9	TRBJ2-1	CASSQAPGHGINEQFF
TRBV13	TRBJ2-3	CASSLVGDTQYF
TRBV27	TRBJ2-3	CASKGLASTDTQYF
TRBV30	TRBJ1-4	CAWSEGFSNEKLFF
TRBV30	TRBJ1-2	CAWSSGNSYGYTF
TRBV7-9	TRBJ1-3	CASSLDREAAGNTIYF
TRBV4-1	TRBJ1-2	CASSQVGQANYGYTF
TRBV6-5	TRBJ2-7	CASSYHNQGEQYF
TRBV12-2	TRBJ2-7	CASRSGLAELSYEQYF
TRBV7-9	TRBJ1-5	CASSPPGPLGGNQPQHF
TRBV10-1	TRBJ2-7	CASSDPFSYEQYF
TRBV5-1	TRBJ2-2	CASSLIAGSNTGELFF
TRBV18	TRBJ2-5	CASSPPGGYDPFQETQYF
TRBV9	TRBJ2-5	CASSVGNQDLAQETQYF
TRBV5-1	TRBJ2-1	CASSSPGLAGPEQFF
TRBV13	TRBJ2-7	CASSGPGQSYEQYF
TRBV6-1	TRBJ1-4	CASSEKTMWRSNEKLFF
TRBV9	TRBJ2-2	CASSVEGLGLGELFF
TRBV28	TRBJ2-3	CASSFAGGGDTQYF
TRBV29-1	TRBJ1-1	CSVDGLANTEAFF
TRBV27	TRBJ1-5	CASSLSTYNQPQHF
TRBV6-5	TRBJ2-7	CASSQTPYSYEQYF
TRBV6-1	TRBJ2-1	CASSDPGPNNEQFF
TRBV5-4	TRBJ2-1	CASSLGESNEQFF
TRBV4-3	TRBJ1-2	CASSQDRTGGAYSFYGYTF
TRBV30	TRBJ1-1	CACDRVDTEAFF